This record looks at one T cell receptor beta chain sequence and its context. Its antigen target is currently unknown. The record has no base qualities; no much larger clone is one base away. The data derive from a study of regulatory and conventional T cells in breast cancer (dated by TCRdb to about 2015). The library was made by PCR. Sequencing instrument: 454 GS FLX Titanium. TCRdb reprocessing: public reads trimmed at Q25 with fastp, clones called with MiXCR, in-frame beta chains kept. For every CDR3 protein sequence, its rows merge into one entry that carries the most common genes and DNA. The sample table lists several hundred distinct CDR3 sequences, about 32% of them with a count of one. The biggest ten clones account for about an eighth of the sample. Counted from cysteine to phenylalanine, this CDR3 has 13 amino acids. Only CDR3 DNA is held: 39 bases, read in frame from base 1. V loses 6 bases, J loses 2 bases, and the germline ends lie 10 bases apart.

The TCR sequence derives from a female donor with breast cancer. Sequencing input: regulatory T cells from blood. The sequence joins TRBV12-3 or TRBV12-4 to TRBJ2-5; 7 matching bases give a weak D call of TRBD1. The DNA sequence follows: TGTGCCAGCAGGGAGGGACAGCAAGAGACCCAGTACTTC. Its protein product is CASREGQQETQYF.